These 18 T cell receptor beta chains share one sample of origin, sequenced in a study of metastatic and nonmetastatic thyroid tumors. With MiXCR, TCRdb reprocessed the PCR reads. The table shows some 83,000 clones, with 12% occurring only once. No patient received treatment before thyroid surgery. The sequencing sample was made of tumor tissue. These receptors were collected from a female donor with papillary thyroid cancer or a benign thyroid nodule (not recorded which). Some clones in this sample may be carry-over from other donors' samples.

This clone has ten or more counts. The CDR3 sequence: CSVSTTNTEAFF. For the CDR3, the DNA is TGCAGCGTTAGTACAACGAACACTGAAGCTTTCTTT. V usage is TRBV29-1 and J usage is TRBJ1-1; no clear D. Trimming shortened V by 5 bases and J by 1 base, and 8 bases separated the two germline ends. This CDR3 region has 12 residues. Germline CDR1 reads SQVTM; CDR2 reads ANQGSEA.

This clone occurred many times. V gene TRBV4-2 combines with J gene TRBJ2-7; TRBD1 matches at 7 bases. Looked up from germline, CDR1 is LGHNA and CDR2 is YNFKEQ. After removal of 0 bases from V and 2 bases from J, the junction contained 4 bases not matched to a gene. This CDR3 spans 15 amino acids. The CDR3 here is CASSQELQGAYEQYF. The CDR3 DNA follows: TGTGCCAGCAGCCAAGAGTTGCAGGGGGCCTACGAGCAGTACTTC.

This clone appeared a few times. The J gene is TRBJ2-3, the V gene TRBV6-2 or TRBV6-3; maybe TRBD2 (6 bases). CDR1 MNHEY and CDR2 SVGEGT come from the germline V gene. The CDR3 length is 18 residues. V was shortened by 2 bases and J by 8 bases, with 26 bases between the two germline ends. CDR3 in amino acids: CASSYGSSGSWGPGTQYF. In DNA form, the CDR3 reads TGTGCCAGCAGTTACGGTAGTAGCGGCAGTTGGGGCCCAGGTACGCAGTATTTT.

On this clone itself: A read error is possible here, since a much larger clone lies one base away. The CDR3: CASSLEGSRTEAFF. The CDR3 DNA is TGTGCCAGCAGCTTAGAGGGGTCCAGGACTGAAGCTTTCTTT. V and J are TRBV7-9 and TRBJ1-1; TRBD1 might be the D (5 bases). Germline V gene data show CDR1 as SEHNR and CDR2 as FQNEAQ (reference sequence). V lost 1 base to trimming and J lost 5 bases, with 11 bases between them. CDR3 length: 14 amino acids.

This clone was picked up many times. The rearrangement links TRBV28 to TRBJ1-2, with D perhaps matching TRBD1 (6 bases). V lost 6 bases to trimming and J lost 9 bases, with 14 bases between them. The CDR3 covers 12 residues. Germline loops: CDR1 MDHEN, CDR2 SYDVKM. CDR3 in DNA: TGTGCCAGCAGCCCCACAGGGATGAGCTACACCTTC. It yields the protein CASSPTGMSYTF.

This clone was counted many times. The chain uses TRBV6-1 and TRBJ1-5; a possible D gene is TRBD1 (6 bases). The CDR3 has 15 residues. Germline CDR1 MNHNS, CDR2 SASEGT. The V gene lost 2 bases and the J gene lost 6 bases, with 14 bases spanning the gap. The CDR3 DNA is TGTGCCAGCAGTGAAATTGCAGGGGCGGGTCAGCCCCAGCATTTT. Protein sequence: CASSEIAGAGQPQHF.

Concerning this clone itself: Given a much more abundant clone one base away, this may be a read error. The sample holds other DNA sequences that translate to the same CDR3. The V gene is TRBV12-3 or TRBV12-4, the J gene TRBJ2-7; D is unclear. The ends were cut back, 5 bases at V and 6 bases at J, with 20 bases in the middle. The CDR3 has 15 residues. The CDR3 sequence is CASSLCPPYFSEQYF. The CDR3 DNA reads TGTGCCAGCAGTCTTTGTCCACCGTATTTCTCCGAGCAGTACTTC.

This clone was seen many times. The CDR3 sequence: CASSLARLESTEAFF. The CDR3, as DNA: TGTGCCAGCAGCTTAGCCAGGTTGGAATCCACTGAAGCTTTCTTT. The V and J genes are TRBV7-3 and TRBJ1-1; D remains unclear. V was clipped by 2 bases and J by 4 bases, with 14 bases between them. Germline lookup yields CDR1 SGHTA and CDR2 FQGTGA. The CDR3 totals 15 residues.

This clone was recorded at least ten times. The CDR3 DNA follows: TGTGCCAGCAGTCCGGACAGGGTCTTCCTCGAGCAGTACTTC. Its protein product is CASSPDRVFLEQYF. V gene TRBV6-2 or TRBV6-3 combines with J gene TRBJ2-7; 8 nucleotides agree with TRBD1. V lost 5 bases, J lost 6 bases, and 9 bases stayed unmatched. The CDR3 covers 14 residues. Germline-derived CDR1 and CDR2 are MNHEY and SVGEGT.

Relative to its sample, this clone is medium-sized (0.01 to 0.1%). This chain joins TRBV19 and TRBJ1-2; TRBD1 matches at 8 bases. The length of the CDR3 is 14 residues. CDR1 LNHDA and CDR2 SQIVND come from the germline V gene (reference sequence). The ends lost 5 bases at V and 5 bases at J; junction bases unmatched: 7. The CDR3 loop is CASSRTGLVYGYTF. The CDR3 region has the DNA TGTGCCAGTAGTCGGACAGGGCTTGTGTATGGCTACACCTTC.

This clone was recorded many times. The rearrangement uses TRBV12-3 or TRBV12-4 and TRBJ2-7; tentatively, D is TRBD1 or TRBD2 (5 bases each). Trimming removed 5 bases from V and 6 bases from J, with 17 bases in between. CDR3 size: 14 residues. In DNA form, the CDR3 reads TGTGCCAGCAGTCCCACCCCCGCAGGGACCGAGCAGTACTTC. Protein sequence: CASSPTPAGTEQYF.

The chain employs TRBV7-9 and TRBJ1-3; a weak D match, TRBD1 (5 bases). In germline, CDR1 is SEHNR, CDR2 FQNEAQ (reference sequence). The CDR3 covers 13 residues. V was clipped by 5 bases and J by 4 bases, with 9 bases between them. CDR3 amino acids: CASSNRGGNTIYF. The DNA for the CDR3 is TGTGCCAGCAGCAACCGGGGGGGAAACACCATATATTTT.

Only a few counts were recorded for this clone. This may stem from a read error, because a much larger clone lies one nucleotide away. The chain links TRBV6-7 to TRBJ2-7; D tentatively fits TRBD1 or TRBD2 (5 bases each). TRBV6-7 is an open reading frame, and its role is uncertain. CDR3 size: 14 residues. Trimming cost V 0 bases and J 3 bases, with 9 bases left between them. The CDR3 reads CASSYSRGVYEQYF. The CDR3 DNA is TGTGCCAGCAGTTACTCGAGAGGGGTCTACGAGCAGTACTTC.

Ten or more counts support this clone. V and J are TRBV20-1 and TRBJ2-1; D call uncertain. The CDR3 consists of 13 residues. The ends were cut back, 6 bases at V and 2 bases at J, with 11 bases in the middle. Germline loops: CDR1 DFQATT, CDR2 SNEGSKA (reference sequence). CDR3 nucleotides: TGCAGTGCCCCTCGAACCACCTACAATGAGCAGTTCTTC. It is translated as CSAPRTTYNEQFF.

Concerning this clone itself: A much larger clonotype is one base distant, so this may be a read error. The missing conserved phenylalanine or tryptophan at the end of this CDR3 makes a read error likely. In DNA form, the CDR3 reads TGTGCCAGTAGCCCTAGGGGGGGTGGCTACACCTTG. Amino acid sequence: CASSPRGGGYTL. This chain links TRBV19 with TRBJ1-2, with TRBD1 as a possible D gene (6 bases). Germline V CDR1 and CDR2: LNHDA, SQIVND (reference sequence). Trimming cost V 6 bases and J 7 bases, with 12 bases left between them. This CDR3 region has 12 residues.

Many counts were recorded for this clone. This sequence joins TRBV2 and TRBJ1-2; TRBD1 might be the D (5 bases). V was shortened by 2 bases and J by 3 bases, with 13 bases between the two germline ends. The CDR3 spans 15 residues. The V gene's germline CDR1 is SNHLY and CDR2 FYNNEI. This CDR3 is CASSESWGRDYGYTF. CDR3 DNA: TGTGCCAGCAGTGAATCTTGGGGCCGTGACTATGGCTACACCTTC.

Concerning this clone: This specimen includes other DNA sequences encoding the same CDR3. The CDR3 bases are TGTGCCAGCAGCTTATCAGGGTCGTTTCGTGAAAAACTGTTTTTT. This encodes CASSLSGSFREKLFF. The chain is built from TRBV7-9 and TRBJ1-4; weak D call: TRBD1 (5 bases). CDR3 length equals 15 residues. V was clipped by 2 bases and J by 7 bases, with 14 bases between them. Germline-derived CDR1 and CDR2 are SEHNR and FQNEAQ (reference sequence). The whole variable domain, filled in from reference TRBV7-9 and TRBJ1-4, reads DTGVSQNPRHKITKRGQNVTFRCDPISEHNRLYWYRQTLGQGPEFLTYFQNEAQLEKSRLLSDRFSAERPKGSFSTLEIQRTEQGDSAMYLCASSLSGSFREKLFFGSGTQLSVL.

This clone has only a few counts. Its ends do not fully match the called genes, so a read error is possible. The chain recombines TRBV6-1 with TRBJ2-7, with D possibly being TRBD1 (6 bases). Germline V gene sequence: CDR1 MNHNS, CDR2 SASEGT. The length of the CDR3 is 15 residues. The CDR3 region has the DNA TGTGCCAGCAGTGAAGATTGGACAGAAACATACGAGAAGTACTTC. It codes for CASSEDWTETYEKYF.